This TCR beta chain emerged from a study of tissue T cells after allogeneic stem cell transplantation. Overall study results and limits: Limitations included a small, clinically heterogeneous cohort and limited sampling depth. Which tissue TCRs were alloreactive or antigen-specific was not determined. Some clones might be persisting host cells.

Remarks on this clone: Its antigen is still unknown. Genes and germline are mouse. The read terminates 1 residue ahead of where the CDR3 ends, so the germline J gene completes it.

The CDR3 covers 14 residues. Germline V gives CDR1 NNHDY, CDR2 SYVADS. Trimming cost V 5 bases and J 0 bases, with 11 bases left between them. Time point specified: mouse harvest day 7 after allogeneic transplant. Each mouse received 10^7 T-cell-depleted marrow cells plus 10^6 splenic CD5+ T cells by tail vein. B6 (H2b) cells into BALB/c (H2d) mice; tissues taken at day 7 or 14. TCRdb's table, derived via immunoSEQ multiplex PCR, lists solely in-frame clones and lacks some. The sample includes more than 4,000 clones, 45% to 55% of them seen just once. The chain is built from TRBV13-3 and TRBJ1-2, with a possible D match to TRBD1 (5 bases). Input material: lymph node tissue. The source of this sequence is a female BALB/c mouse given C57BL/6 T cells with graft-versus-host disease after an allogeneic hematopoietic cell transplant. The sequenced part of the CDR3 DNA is TGTGCCAGCAGCCCTCAGGGTGCAAACTCCGACTACACC. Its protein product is CASSPQGANSDYT. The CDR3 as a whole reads CASSPQGANSDYTF.